These T cell receptor beta chains were read from a single sample in a study of CD8 T cells in ankylosing spondylitis. MiXCR, applied by TCRdb to the 5' RACE reads, yields one record per CDR3 protein. The sample has under 200,000 distinct CDR3 sequences; about an eighth are singletons. Sequenced input: blood, either unsorted or a sorted T cell fraction (not recorded which). The receptors originated from a female donor with ankylosing spondylitis or in good health (not recorded which). Both conserved end residues are part of each CDR3. Fields, in order: J gene, V gene, clone size, D gene, CDR3 DNA, CDR3 protein. The D gene is left open where the match is weak. Size is omitted from some rows. Given values are once, few, many or a class for expanded clones.

j_call: TRBJ1-3
v_call: TRBV28
clone_size: .
d_call: TRBD1
cdr3_nt: TGTGCCAGCAGATCACAGGGGTTCGCGAGTGGAAACACCATATATTTT
cdr3_aa: CASRSQGFASGNTIYF

j_call: TRBJ2-2
v_call: TRBV24-1
clone_size: many
d_call: .
cdr3_nt: TGTGCCACCTGGTTAGCGGAGGACAACACCGGGGAGCTGTTTTTT
cdr3_aa: CATWLAEDNTGELFF

j_call: TRBJ2-3
v_call: TRBV20-1
clone_size: many
d_call: .
cdr3_nt: TGCAGTGCTAGAGATCCAGGGGGCACAGATACGCAGTATTTT
cdr3_aa: CSARDPGGTDTQYF

j_call: TRBJ1-4
v_call: TRBV29-1
clone_size: few
d_call: .
cdr3_nt: TGCAGCGTGTCGGTCGTAGTCGGCGAAAAACTGTTTTTT
cdr3_aa: CSVSVVVGEKLFF

j_call: TRBJ1-5
v_call: TRBV12-5
clone_size: .
d_call: .
cdr3_nt: TGTGCTAGTGGTTTGGTGGTGGGGGCTGGCAATCAGCCCCAGCATTTT
cdr3_aa: CASGLVVGAGNQPQHF

j_call: TRBJ2-6
v_call: TRBV12-3/TRBV12-4
clone_size: few
d_call: TRBD1
cdr3_nt: TGTGCCAACAGAGACAGGGCGGCCAACGTCCTGACTTTC
cdr3_aa: CANRDRAANVLTF

j_call: TRBJ2-3
v_call: TRBV7-2
clone_size: many
d_call: .
cdr3_nt: TGTGCCAGCAGCTTAGCCGACTACACAGATACGCAGTATTTT
cdr3_aa: CASSLADYTDTQYF

j_call: TRBJ2-7
v_call: TRBV18
clone_size: few
d_call: TRBD1
cdr3_nt: TGTGCCAGCTCATCGCTACAGGGGGCTGGAGAGCAGTACTTC
cdr3_aa: CASSSLQGAGEQYF

j_call: TRBJ2-5
v_call: TRBV12-3/TRBV12-4
clone_size: many
d_call: TRBD1
cdr3_nt: TGTGCCAGCAGTCGACAGGGGGAAGAGACCCAGTACTTC
cdr3_aa: CASSRQGEETQYF

j_call: TRBJ2-7
v_call: TRBV7-9
clone_size: many
d_call: .
cdr3_nt: TGTGCCAGCAGCTTAGATTATCGAGAGCAGTACTTC
cdr3_aa: CASSLDYREQYF

j_call: TRBJ1-4
v_call: TRBV20-1
clone_size: .
d_call: TRBD1
cdr3_nt: TGCTGTGCTAGTGGGGCGGGACAGGAGATCGGGGCAACTAATGAAAAACTGTTTTTT
cdr3_aa: CCASGAGQEIGATNEKLFF

j_call: TRBJ1-1
v_call: TRBV6-1
clone_size: .
d_call: .
cdr3_nt: TGTGCCAGCAGACCATCTGACCTTTTGAACACTGAAGCTTTCTTT
cdr3_aa: CASRPSDLLNTEAFF

j_call: TRBJ2-3
v_call: TRBV5-1
clone_size: many
d_call: TRBD2
cdr3_nt: TGCGCCAGCAGCTCTCTAGCGGGAGATGCAGATACGCAGTATTTT
cdr3_aa: CASSSLAGDADTQYF

j_call: TRBJ2-1
v_call: TRBV7-2
clone_size: few
d_call: TRBD2
cdr3_nt: TGTGCCAGCAGCCCCCGGACTAGCGGAAACAATGAGCAGTTCTTC
cdr3_aa: CASSPRTSGNNEQFF

j_call: TRBJ2-7
v_call: TRBV7-8
clone_size: .
d_call: .
cdr3_nt: TGTGCCACCCTTAGCGGAGCCCCCTCCTACGAGCAGTACTTC
cdr3_aa: CATLSGAPSYEQYF

j_call: TRBJ1-6
v_call: TRBV11-2
clone_size: many
d_call: TRBD1
cdr3_nt: TGTGCCAGCAGCCCTCTCCGGGACAGGGGAACCTATAATTCACCCCTCCACTTT
cdr3_aa: CASSPLRDRGTYNSPLHF

j_call: TRBJ2-3
v_call: TRBV11-2
clone_size: many
d_call: .
cdr3_nt: TGTGCCAGCAGCTGGGGTGCGAGCACAGATACGCAGTATTTT
cdr3_aa: CASSWGASTDTQYF

j_call: TRBJ2-1
v_call: TRBV20-1
clone_size: .
d_call: TRBD2
cdr3_nt: TGCAGTGCTCGGACGGGACTAGCGGGAGTTGGGGAGCAGTTCTTC
cdr3_aa: CSARTGLAGVGEQFF

j_call: TRBJ2-2
v_call: TRBV14
clone_size: many
d_call: .
cdr3_nt: TGTGCCAGCAGCCAAGTCGAGACTAGGTACACCGGGGAGCTGTTTTTT
cdr3_aa: CASSQVETRYTGELFF

j_call: TRBJ2-1
v_call: TRBV28
clone_size: many
d_call: TRBD2
cdr3_nt: TGTGCCAGCAGTTTAGGGACTAGCGGGAGCGATGAGCAGTTCTTC
cdr3_aa: CASSLGTSGSDEQFF

j_call: TRBJ2-7
v_call: TRBV2
clone_size: .
d_call: .
cdr3_nt: TGTGCCAGCGAGCTACAGGGATCCTACGAGCAGTACTTC
cdr3_aa: CASELQGSYEQYF

j_call: TRBJ2-3
v_call: TRBV10-3
clone_size: .
d_call: .
cdr3_nt: TGTGCCATCAGTGACTTAGTGGGAGGAAGAGATACGCAGTATTTT
cdr3_aa: CAISDLVGGRDTQYF

j_call: TRBJ2-3
v_call: TRBV28
clone_size: many
d_call: TRBD2
cdr3_nt: TGTGCCACAGAGCGGGAGGGTACAGATACGCAGTATTTT
cdr3_aa: CATEREGTDTQYF

j_call: TRBJ1-5
v_call: TRBV7-9
clone_size: .
d_call: TRBD1
cdr3_nt: TGTACCAGCAGTTCAGGGGGCTCGGATCAGCCCCAGCATTTT
cdr3_aa: CTSSSGGSDQPQHF

j_call: TRBJ2-2
v_call: TRBV12-3/TRBV12-4
clone_size: many
d_call: .
cdr3_nt: TGTGCCAGCAGTTTTGTCGACACCGGGGAGCTGTTTTTT
cdr3_aa: CASSFVDTGELFF

j_call: TRBJ2-1
v_call: TRBV20-1
clone_size: few
d_call: .
cdr3_nt: TGCAGTGCTAGAGCCCTTTACAGGGAGATTGGGTATGAGCAGTTCTTC
cdr3_aa: CSARALYREIGYEQFF

j_call: TRBJ2-6
v_call: TRBV28
clone_size: few
d_call: TRBD2
cdr3_nt: TGTGCCAGCAGTTTTCCTAGCGGGACGCTTAACTCTGGGGCCAACGTCCTGACTTTC
cdr3_aa: CASSFPSGTLNSGANVLTF

j_call: TRBJ2-5
v_call: TRBV29-1
clone_size: .
d_call: .
cdr3_nt: TGCAGCGTTGTAGAAGTCAACCGGGGGGAGACCCAGTACTTC
cdr3_aa: CSVVEVNRGETQYF

j_call: TRBJ2-1
v_call: TRBV5-6
clone_size: .
d_call: .
cdr3_nt: TGTGCCAGCAGCAAGGGACCAGATAGGAATGAGCAGTTCTTC
cdr3_aa: CASSKGPDRNEQFF

j_call: TRBJ2-3
v_call: TRBV29-1
clone_size: .
d_call: TRBD2
cdr3_nt: TGCAGCGTTGGAAGCGGGAGGGCCGTGGATACGCAGTATTTT
cdr3_aa: CSVGSGRAVDTQYF

j_call: TRBJ2-7
v_call: TRBV20-1
clone_size: many
d_call: .
cdr3_nt: TGCAGTGCTAGAGATTTAGATCCCTACGAGCAGTACTTC
cdr3_aa: CSARDLDPYEQYF

j_call: TRBJ1-4
v_call: TRBV20-1
clone_size: many
d_call: .
cdr3_nt: TGCAGTGCTAATCTCTGGGAGGATTCAACTAATGAAAAACTGTTTTTT
cdr3_aa: CSANLWEDSTNEKLFF

j_call: TRBJ2-1
v_call: TRBV20-1
clone_size: few
d_call: TRBD2
cdr3_nt: TGCAGTGCTAGACAGGGGACTAGCGGGCGGTACAATGAGCAGTTCTTC
cdr3_aa: CSARQGTSGRYNEQFF

j_call: TRBJ2-7
v_call: TRBV20-1
clone_size: few
d_call: TRBD2
cdr3_nt: TGCAGTGCTAGAGATCGACTAGCGGGAGATGTGGGGGAGCAGTACTTC
cdr3_aa: CSARDRLAGDVGEQYF

j_call: TRBJ2-2
v_call: TRBV4-1
clone_size: .
d_call: TRBD2
cdr3_nt: TGCGCCAGCAACCGCGGGGGACTAGTCGGGGAGCTGTTTTTT
cdr3_aa: CASNRGGLVGELFF

j_call: TRBJ2-2
v_call: TRBV24-1
clone_size: .
d_call: .
cdr3_nt: TGTGCCACCAGTGCTTACCGGGCCCGAGGCCCGAACACCGGGGAGCTGTTTTTT
cdr3_aa: CATSAYRARGPNTGELFF

j_call: TRBJ2-3
v_call: TRBV20-1
clone_size: many
d_call: .
cdr3_nt: TGCAGTGCTAGAGTACTGCCGACCGGGGGCCAGGTGATCACAGATACGCAGTATTTT
cdr3_aa: CSARVLPTGGQVITDTQYF

j_call: TRBJ1-1
v_call: TRBV10-3
clone_size: few
d_call: .
cdr3_nt: TGTGCCATCAGTCGGACAGACAACACTGAAGCTTTCTTT
cdr3_aa: CAISRTDNTEAFF

j_call: TRBJ2-1
v_call: TRBV3-1
clone_size: many
d_call: .
cdr3_nt: TGTGCCAGCAGCCAAACCACCGGGACTCTGCAGTTCTTC
cdr3_aa: CASSQTTGTLQFF

j_call: TRBJ2-7
v_call: TRBV20-1
clone_size: .
d_call: .
cdr3_nt: TGCAGTGCTAGAGCGGCTCGAGGGGGAGGGTACGAGCAGTACTTC
cdr3_aa: CSARAARGGGYEQYF

j_call: TRBJ2-3
v_call: TRBV29-1
clone_size: many
d_call: .
cdr3_nt: TGCAGCGTTGTGTGGCCTTCCAGGCCAGATACGCAGTATTTT
cdr3_aa: CSVVWPSRPDTQYF

j_call: TRBJ1-6
v_call: TRBV4-2
clone_size: many
d_call: .
cdr3_nt: TGTGCCAGCAGCCCCTATCACCAAGGCTCCCGTTCGGATTCACCCCTCCACTTT
cdr3_aa: CASSPYHQGSRSDSPLHF

j_call: TRBJ1-2
v_call: TRBV6-5
clone_size: many
d_call: .
cdr3_nt: TGTGCCAGCAGTTACACAGGCTTCTATGGCTACACCTTC
cdr3_aa: CASSYTGFYGYTF

j_call: TRBJ2-1
v_call: TRBV6-1
clone_size: .
d_call: TRBD2
cdr3_nt: TGTGCCAGCAGTCCCCCGCGCGGGAGTAACGGTGAGCAGTTCTTC
cdr3_aa: CASSPPRGSNGEQFF

j_call: TRBJ1-5
v_call: TRBV6-5
clone_size: many
d_call: TRBD1
cdr3_nt: TGTGCCAGCAGTTCGGGACAGACTTCACTGCCCCAGCATTTT
cdr3_aa: CASSSGQTSLPQHF

j_call: TRBJ2-7
v_call: TRBV27
clone_size: many
d_call: TRBD1
cdr3_nt: TGTGCCAGCCGTGGGACAGCGACGTACGAGCAGTACTTC
cdr3_aa: CASRGTATYEQYF